Listed here is a single T cell receptor beta chain. This sample stems from a study of shared clonotypes between healthy human individuals. Deep-level running was used for the assay. This table comes from immunoSEQ multiplex PCR, and its TCRdb copy is limited to in-frame clones, with some not included. The data contain millions of clones, about 95% of them singletons. Germline-derived CDR1 and CDR2 are SGDLS and YYNGEE. The CDR3 has 16 residues. With V trimmed by 4 bases and J by 3 bases, 8 bases remained unmatched. Naive CD8 cells lacked CD45RO, underwent positive selection for CCR7 and left out terminally differentiated effector memory CD45RA+ cells.

The clonotype was recovered from a man younger than 35 in good health. The chain is built from TRBV9 and TRBJ2-3, with 10 bases matching TRBD1. The specimen was naive CD8+ T cells sorted from blood. The CDR3 region has the DNA TGTGCCAGCAGCATCGGGACAGGGGTAGTGACAGATACGCAGTATTTT. Amino acids: CASSIGTGVVTDTQYF.